This T cell receptor (beta chain) was retrieved from a study of blood T cell repertoires in COVID-19. About the research overall: Nucleic acid was either cDNA or gDNA, and it came from T cells, B-cell-depleted T cells, or PBMCs.

In the study's own analysis: Estimates of nucleated cell counts were drawn from the amplification of reference gene primers. Clones were read by immunoSEQ multiplex PCR, and TCRdb kept only the in-frame ones, dropping some. The DNA was the basis for D and trimming; V, J and clone size are from that table. This table holds approximately 200,000 clones, 75% to 90% found once. Participants were aged about 18 to 100 years, lived in about 26 US areas, and enrolled virtually. Cohort assignment relied on participant-reported clinical history. The sequenced sample consisted of PBMCs or T cells enriched from blood (not recorded which). The TCR sequence derives from a woman in her late teens or twenties in a cohort exposed to, infected with or recovered from COVID-19 (not recorded which).

CDR3 DNA: TGTGCCAGTAGTATCTTGGACAGGGGGAGAGGCTACACCTTC. Translation gives CASSILDRGRGYTF. The chain carries TRBV19 and TRBJ1-2, with TRBD1 matching over 10 bases. The CDR3 is 14 amino acids. CDR1 and CDR2 from the germline V gene are LNHDA and SQIVND (reference sequence). Germline trimming cut 3 bases from V and 8 bases from J; bases unmatched to any gene: 6.